This is a list of T cell receptor beta chains from one sample in a study of graft-versus-host responses after intestinal transplantation. Clones were read by immunoSEQ multiplex PCR, and TCRdb kept only the in-frame ones, dropping some. Here the sample spans 60,000 to 65,000 clones, around 90% being singletons. The specimen comprised ileum tissue, sampled about 350 days after transplant. The receptors shown here come from a human patient who received an intestinal transplant, so some T cells may come from the graft donor. Each CDR3 is given with its conserved first and last residue. Fields, in order: D gene, V gene, J gene, clone size, CDR3 DNA, CDR3 protein. The D gene is left open where the match is weak. Expanded clones are given a class, and other clones once, few, many or no size at all.

>-|TRBV28|TRBJ1-5|-
TGTGCCAGCAGCCAGACGGGATATAGCAATCAGCCCCAGCATTTT
CASSQTGYSNQPQHF
>TRBD2|TRBV5-1|TRBJ2-3|-
TGCGCCAGCAGCTTGAATAGGGCTAGCGGAACCTCAGACACAGATACGCAGTATTTT
CASSLNRASGTSDTDTQYF
>-|TRBV5-1|TRBJ1-1|once
TGCGCCAGCAGCTTGGAGGCAGGGACGAACACTGAAGCTTTCTTT
CASSLEAGTNTEAFF
>-|TRBV6-5|TRBJ2-7|-
TGTGCCAGCAGTTCCGGACAGACCTACGAGCAGTACTTC
CASSSGQTYEQYF
>-|TRBV2|TRBJ1-5|-
TGTGCCACCCGGGACGGGGGTAGCAATCAGCCCCAGCATTTT
CATRDGGSNQPQHF
>TRBD1|TRBV28|TRBJ2-7|-
TGTGCCAGCAGTCCCGCCGGGACAGGGGGCCTCTACGAGCAGTACTTC
CASSPAGTGGLYEQYF
>TRBD2|TRBV6-5|TRBJ2-7|-
TGTGCCTCAGCTAGCGGGCTTTTTTACGAGCAGTACTTC
CASASGLFYEQYF
>-|TRBV5-1|TRBJ2-1|once
TGCGCCAGCAGCTTGGTTCCGGGTTCCAGCTCCTACAATGAGCAGTTCTTC
CASSLVPGSSSYNEQFF
>-|TRBV4-1|TRBJ2-1|-
TGCGCCAGCAGCCAAGACTCAGGATCGAGCCACGGGGTTGGTGAGCAGTTCTTC
CASSQDSGSSHGVGEQFF
>-|TRBV2|TRBJ2-2|medium-sized
TGTGCCAGCAGTGGGACCCAGCACGGGGAGCTGTTTTTT
CASSGTQHGELFF
>-|TRBV10-2|TRBJ2-3|once
TGCGCCAGCAGTGAGCATGATACGCAGTATTTT
CASSEHDTQYF
>-|TRBV2|TRBJ2-1|-
TGTGCCAGCAGATACGACAGGAGCTCCTACAATGAGCAGTTCTTC
CASRYDRSSYNEQFF
>TRBD1|TRBV2|TRBJ1-5|-
TGTGCCAGCTCGGGACAGGGCGTCGGGCCCCAGCATTTT
CASSGQGVGPQHF
>-|TRBV7-9|TRBJ1-1|few
TGTGCCAGCACCAGGACAGAAGCTTTCTTT
CASTRTEAFF
>TRBD2|TRBV7-8|TRBJ2-7|-
TGTGCCAGCAGCTTTGGGACTAGCGGGAATGAGCAGTACTTC
CASSFGTSGNEQYF
>-|TRBV4-1|TRBJ2-7|-
TGCGCCAGCAGCCAGAGGGTATCCTACGAGCAGTACTTC
CASSQRVSYEQYF
>TRBD2|TRBV5-1|TRBJ2-7|few
TGCGCCAGCAGCGGGGGACTAGCGGGGAACGAGCAGTACTTC
CASSGGLAGNEQYF
>-|TRBV5-1|TRBJ2-7|-
TGCGCCAGCAGCTTGGGGGCTGCAGGTCCTCTTGGGGAGCAGTACTTC
CASSLGAAGPLGEQYF
>TRBD1|TRBV29-1|TRBJ2-5|-
TGCAGCACCACCGGGACAGGGGCAGAGACCCAGTACTTC
CSTTGTGAETQYF
>-|TRBV5-1|TRBJ2-7|-
TGCGCCAGCAGCCTGGAGGCAGCGGAGCAGTACTTC
CASSLEAAEQYF
>-|TRBV28|TRBJ2-2|-
TGTGCCAGCAGCCAAACACGCGCGAACACCGGGGAGCTGTTTTTT
CASSQTRANTGELFF
>-|TRBV7-3|TRBJ2-2|once
TGTGCCAGCAGCTTAAGGGAGACCGGGGAGCTGTTTTTT
CASSLRETGELFF
>-|TRBV4-1|TRBJ2-1|-
TGCGCCAGCAGCCAATTAGGGAGAAGGAATGAGCAGTTCTTC
CASSQLGRRNEQFF
>-|TRBV15|TRBJ1-3|-
TGTGCCACCAGCAGAGATCCTGGGACTGGAAACACCATATATTTT
CATSRDPGTGNTIYF
>-|TRBV7-3|TRBJ2-3|-
TGTGCCAGCAGCCCGAGTAGGGTTGGCACAGATACGCAGTATTTT
CASSPSRVGTDTQYF
>TRBD1|TRBV7-2|TRBJ1-2|-
TGTGCCAGCAGCTTAGCCGTTGGACAGGGGGCCGTCTATGGCTACACCTTC
CASSLAVGQGAVYGYTF
>-|TRBV4-1|TRBJ2-5|once
TGCGCCAGCAGCCCCACTAGCCCTGAAGAGACCCAGTACTTC
CASSPTSPEETQYF
>-|TRBV7-9|TRBJ1-6|-
TGTGCCAGCAGCTATGGACAGTATAATTCACCCCTCCACTTT
CASSYGQYNSPLHF
>TRBD1|TRBV28|TRBJ2-6|few
TGTGCCAGCAGCCGGGACAGCAACGTCCTGACTTTC
CASSRDSNVLTF
>-|TRBV10-2|TRBJ2-5|once
TGCGCCAGCAGTACCCCAGGGTTCCAAGAGACCCAGTACTTC
CASSTPGFQETQYF
>TRBD1|TRBV6-5|TRBJ2-1|few
TGTGCCAGCAGTTACTCGCAGGGGGCAAATGAGCAGTTCTTC
CASSYSQGANEQFF
>TRBD2|TRBV4-1|TRBJ2-7|-
TGCGCCAGCAGCCAAGAGGGGAGACTAGCGAACGAGCAGTACTTC
CASSQEGRLANEQYF
>-|TRBV6-1|TRBJ2-7|-
TGTGCCAGCAGTGTACGGTCAGGGTACCCCTACGAGCAGTACTTC
CASSVRSGYPYEQYF
>-|TRBV7-3|TRBJ1-1|-
TGTGCCAGCAGGCGTCAGCTGAACACTGAAGCTTTCTTT
CASRRQLNTEAFF
>TRBD1|TRBV18|TRBJ2-5|-
TGTGCCAGCTCCCTGACCGGGACAGGGTTTGAGGAGACCCAGTACTTC
CASSLTGTGFEETQYF
>-|TRBV11-2|TRBJ2-7|-
TGTGCCAGCAGCTTAGGATGGAGGGGGGGCCTACACGAGCAGTACTTC
CASSLGWRGGLHEQYF
>-|TRBV18|TRBJ2-7|-
TGTGCCAGCTCACCACCCTGGGGGCTCAACGAGCAGTACTTC
CASSPPWGLNEQYF
>TRBD1|TRBV28|TRBJ2-3|-
TGTGCCAGCAGTTTACGGGACAGGGTGATAGATACGCAGTATTTT
CASSLRDRVIDTQYF
>-|TRBV14|TRBJ2-5|-
TGTGCCAGCAGCCAAGAGAACCGGGGGACAGAGACCCAGTACTTC
CASSQENRGTETQYF
>-|TRBV5-6|TRBJ1-1|-
TGTGCCAGCAGCCCTTTCGGGTTTGACACTGAAGCTTTCTTT
CASSPFGFDTEAFF
>-|TRBV5-1|TRBJ2-5|-
TGCGCCAGCAGCTTGCCGGATCGGGAGACCCAGTACTTC
CASSLPDRETQYF
>TRBD1|TRBV4-1|TRBJ2-4|-
TGCGCCAGCAGCCAAGGATTCGGGACAGGGAGGAACATTCAGTACTTC
CASSQGFGTGRNIQYF
>-|TRBV7-3|TRBJ1-2|once
TGTGCCAGCAGCCAGGGGTTGGGGTCTAGAGGCTACACCTTC
CASSQGLGSRGYTF
>-|TRBV7-6|TRBJ2-7|-
TGTGCCAGCAGCTTATCCAGGGGGGGTTACGAGCAGTACTTC
CASSLSRGGYEQYF